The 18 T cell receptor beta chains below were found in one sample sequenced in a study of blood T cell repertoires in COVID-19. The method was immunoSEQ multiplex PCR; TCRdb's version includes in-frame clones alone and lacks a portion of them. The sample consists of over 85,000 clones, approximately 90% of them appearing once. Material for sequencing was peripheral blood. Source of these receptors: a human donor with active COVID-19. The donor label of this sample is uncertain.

The CDR3 spells CASSSSGTRKDTQYF. For the CDR3, the DNA is TGTGCCAGCAGCTCTAGCGGGACCAGGAAAGATACGCAGTATTTT. V usage is TRBV7-8 and J usage is TRBJ2-3; TRBD2 matches at 9 bases. The CDR3 loop spans 15 amino acids. CDR1 is SGHVS, CDR2 FQNEAQ, per germline. Trimming at V came to 4 bases and at J to 5 bases, leaving 7 bases not matched to a gene.

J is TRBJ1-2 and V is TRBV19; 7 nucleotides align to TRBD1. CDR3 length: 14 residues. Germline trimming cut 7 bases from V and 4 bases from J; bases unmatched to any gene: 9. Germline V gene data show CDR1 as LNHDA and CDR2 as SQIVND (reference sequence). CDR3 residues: CASTKTRDSYGYTF. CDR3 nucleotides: TGTGCCAGTACCAAGACCCGGGACAGCTATGGCTACACCTTC.

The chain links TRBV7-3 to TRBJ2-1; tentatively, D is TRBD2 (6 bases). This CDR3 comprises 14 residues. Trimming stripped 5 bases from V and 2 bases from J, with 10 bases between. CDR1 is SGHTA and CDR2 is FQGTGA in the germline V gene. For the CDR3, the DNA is TGTGCCAGCAGCCCTGGGGGGACCTACAATGAGCAGTTCTTC. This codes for CASSPGGTYNEQFF.

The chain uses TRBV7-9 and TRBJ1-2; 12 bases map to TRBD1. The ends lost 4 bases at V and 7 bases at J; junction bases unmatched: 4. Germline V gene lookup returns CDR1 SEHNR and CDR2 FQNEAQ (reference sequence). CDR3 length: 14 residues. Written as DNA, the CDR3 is TGTGCCAGCAGCTCCCGGGACAGGGGGCTTGGCTACACCTTC. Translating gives CASSSRDRGLGYTF.

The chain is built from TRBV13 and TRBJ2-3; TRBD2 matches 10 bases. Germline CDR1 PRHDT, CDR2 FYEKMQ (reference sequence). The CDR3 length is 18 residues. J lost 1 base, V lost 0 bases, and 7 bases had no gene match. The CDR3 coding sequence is TGTGCCAGCAGCTTAGGCGGGGCTCTAGCGGGGGGCACAGATACGCAGTATTTT. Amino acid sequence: CASSLGGALAGGTDTQYF.

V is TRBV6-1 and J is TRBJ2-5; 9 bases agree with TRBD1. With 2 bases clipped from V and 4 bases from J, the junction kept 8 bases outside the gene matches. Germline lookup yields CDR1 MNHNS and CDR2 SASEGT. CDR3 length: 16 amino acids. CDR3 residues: CASSEQPRQGGETQYF. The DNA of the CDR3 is TGTGCCAGCAGTGAACAACCTCGACAGGGGGGAGAGACCCAGTACTTC.

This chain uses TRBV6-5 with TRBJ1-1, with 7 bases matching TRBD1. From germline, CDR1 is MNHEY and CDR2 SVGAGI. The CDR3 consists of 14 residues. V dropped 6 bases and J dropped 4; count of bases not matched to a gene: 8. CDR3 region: CASSPGGMGTEAFF. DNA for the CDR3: TGTGCCAGCAGCCCAGGGGGGATGGGCACTGAAGCTTTCTTT.

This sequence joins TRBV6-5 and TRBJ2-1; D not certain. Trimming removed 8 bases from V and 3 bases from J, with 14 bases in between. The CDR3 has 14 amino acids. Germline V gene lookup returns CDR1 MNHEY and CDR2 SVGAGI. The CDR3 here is CASRDSSVYNEQFF. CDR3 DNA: TGTGCCAGCCGAGACTCCTCCGTCTACAATGAGCAGTTCTTC.

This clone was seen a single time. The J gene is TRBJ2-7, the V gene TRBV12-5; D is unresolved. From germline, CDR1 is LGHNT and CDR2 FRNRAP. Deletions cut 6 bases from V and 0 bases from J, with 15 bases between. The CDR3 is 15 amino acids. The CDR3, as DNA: TGTGCTAGTGGGCTTACAACAGCTCCCTCCTACGAGCAGTACTTC. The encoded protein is CASGLTTAPSYEQYF.

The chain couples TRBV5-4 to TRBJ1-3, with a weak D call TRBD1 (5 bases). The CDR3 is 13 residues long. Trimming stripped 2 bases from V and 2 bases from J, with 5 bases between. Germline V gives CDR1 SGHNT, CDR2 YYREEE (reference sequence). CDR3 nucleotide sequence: TGTGCCAGCAGCTTCAGGGCTGGAAACACCATATATTTT. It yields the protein CASSFRAGNTIYF. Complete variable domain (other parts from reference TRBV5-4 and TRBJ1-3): ETGVTQSPTHLIKTRGQQVTLRCSSQSGHNTVSWYQQALGQGPQFIFQYYREEENGRGNFPPRFSGLQFPNYSSELNVNALELDDSALYLCASSFRAGNTIYFGEGSWLTVV.

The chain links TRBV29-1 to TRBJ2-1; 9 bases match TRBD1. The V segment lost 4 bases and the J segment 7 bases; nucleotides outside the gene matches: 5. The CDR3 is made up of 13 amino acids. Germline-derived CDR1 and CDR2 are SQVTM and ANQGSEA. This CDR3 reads CSVGTGQGNEQFF. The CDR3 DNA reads TGCAGCGTTGGGACGGGACAGGGTAATGAGCAGTTCTTC.

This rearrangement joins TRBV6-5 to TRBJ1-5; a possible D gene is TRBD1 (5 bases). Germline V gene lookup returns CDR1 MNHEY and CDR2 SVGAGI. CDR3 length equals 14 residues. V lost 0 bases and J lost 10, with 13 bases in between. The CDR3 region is CASSYSTAQGPQHF. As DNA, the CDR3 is TGTGCCAGCAGTTACTCGACGGCCCAGGGCCCCCAGCATTTT.

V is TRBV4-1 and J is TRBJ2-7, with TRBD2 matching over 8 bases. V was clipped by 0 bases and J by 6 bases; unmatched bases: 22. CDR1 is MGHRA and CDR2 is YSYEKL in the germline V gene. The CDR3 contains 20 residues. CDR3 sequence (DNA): TGCGCCAGCAGCCAAGATCGGCGAGCGGGGGTCGGTAAGGAAAAGAGCGAGCAGTACTTC. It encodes CASSQDRRAGVGKEKSEQYF.

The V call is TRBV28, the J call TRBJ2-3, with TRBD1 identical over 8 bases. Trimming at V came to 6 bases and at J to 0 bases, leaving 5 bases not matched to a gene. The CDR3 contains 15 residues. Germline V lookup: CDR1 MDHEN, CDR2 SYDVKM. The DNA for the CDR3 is TGTGCCAGCAGATTGACAGGGGAGAGCACAGATACGCAGTATTTT. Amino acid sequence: CASRLTGESTDTQYF.

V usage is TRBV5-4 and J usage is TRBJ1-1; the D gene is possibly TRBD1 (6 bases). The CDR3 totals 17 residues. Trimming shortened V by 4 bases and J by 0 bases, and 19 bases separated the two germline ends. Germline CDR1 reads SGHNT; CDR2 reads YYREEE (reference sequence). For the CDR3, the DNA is TGTGCCAGCAGCATCCCCCGGGGACACTCTCTGAACACTGAAGCTTTCTTT. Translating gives CASSIPRGHSLNTEAFF.

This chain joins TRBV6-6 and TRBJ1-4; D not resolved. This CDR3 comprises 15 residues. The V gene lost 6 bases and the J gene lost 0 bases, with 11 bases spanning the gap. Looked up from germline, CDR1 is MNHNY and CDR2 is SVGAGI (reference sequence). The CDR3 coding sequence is TGTGCCAGCAGCTCTACCGCTGCAACTAATGAAAAACTGTTTTTT. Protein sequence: CASSSTAATNEKLFF.

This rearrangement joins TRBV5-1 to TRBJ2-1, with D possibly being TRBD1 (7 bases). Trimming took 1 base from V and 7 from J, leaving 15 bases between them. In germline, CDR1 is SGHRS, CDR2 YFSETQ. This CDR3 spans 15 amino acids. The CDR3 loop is CASSLLRTGGNEQFF. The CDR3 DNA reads TGCGCCAGCAGCTTGTTGAGGACAGGAGGGAATGAGCAGTTCTTC.

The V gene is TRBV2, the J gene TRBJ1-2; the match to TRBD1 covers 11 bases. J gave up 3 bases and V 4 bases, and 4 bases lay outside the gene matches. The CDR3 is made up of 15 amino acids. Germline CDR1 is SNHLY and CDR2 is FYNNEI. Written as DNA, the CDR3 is TGTGCCAGCAGTGGAGGGACAGGGGGTTACTATGGCTACACCTTC. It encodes CASSGGTGGYYGYTF.